A selection of T cell receptor beta chains follows, all from one sample in a study of spatial heterogeneity in lung cancer. MiXCR, run by TCRdb on the 5' RACE reads, gives a single entry per CDR3 protein. The sample shows 50,000 to 60,000 distinct CDR3 sequences, under 8% of them seen only once. The sequences come from PBMCs, collected at follow-up. These receptors all stem from a female donor with early-stage non-small cell lung cancer. CDR3s include the opening cysteine and the closing phenylalanine or tryptophan. The D gene is left open where the match is weak. Clone size appears in some rows only: once, few, many, or a class for an expanded clone.

J gene,D gene,V gene,clone size,CDR3 protein,CDR3 DNA
TRBJ2-3,NA,TRBV20-1,NA,CSARDPGGGVDTQYF,TGCAGTGCTAGAGATCCCGGGGGCGGAGTAGATACGCAGTATTTT
TRBJ2-3,TRBD1,TRBV7-2,few,CASRLRGQRSDTQYF,TGTGCCAGCAGGTTAAGGGGGCAGAGATCAGATACGCAGTATTTT
TRBJ2-1,TRBD2,TRBV7-6,few,CASSYPRAGGSYNEQFF,TGTGCCAGCAGCTACCCCCGGGCGGGGGGATCCTACAATGAGCAGTTCTTC
TRBJ1-1,TRBD1,TRBV2,NA,CASSNSITGGTEAFF,TGTGCCAGCAGTAACTCCATAACAGGGGGCACTGAAGCTTTCTTT
TRBJ1-2,TRBD1,TRBV27,many,CASSARQGSNYGYTF,TGTGCCAGCAGTGCACGACAGGGTTCGAACTATGGCTACACCTTC
TRBJ2-3,NA,TRBV5-8,many,CASRRSSTDTQYF,TGTGCCAGCAGGAGGTCTAGCACAGATACGCAGTATTTT
TRBJ1-5,NA,TRBV7-2,many,CASSLAPRGPQHF,TGTGCCAGCAGCTTAGCTCCCAGGGGACCCCAGCATTTT
TRBJ2-6,TRBD1,TRBV20-1,few,CSASLRGQGASGANVLTF,TGCAGTGCTAGTCTTCGGGGACAGGGGGCCTCTGGGGCCAACGTCCTGACTTTC
TRBJ1-1,NA,TRBV6-5,many,CASSYSDENTEAFF,TGTGCCAGCAGTTACTCCGACGAGAACACTGAAGCTTTCTTT
TRBJ2-5,NA,TRBV15,few,CATRTAQGSETQYF,TGTGCCACCAGGACCGCCCAGGGTTCCGAGACCCAGTACTTC
TRBJ2-1,NA,TRBV20-1,many,CSARDRRGGRYNEQFF,TGCAGTGCTAGAGATAGGAGGGGCGGTCGCTACAATGAGCAGTTCTTC
TRBJ2-1,TRBD2,TRBV14,few,CASSQLAGGPNEQFF,TGTGCCAGCAGCCAACTCGCGGGGGGCCCCAATGAGCAGTTCTTC
TRBJ1-5,TRBD1,TRBV29-1,NA,CSVGEDRAQPQHF,TGCAGCGTTGGTGAGGACAGGGCGCAGCCCCAGCATTTT
TRBJ1-2,NA,TRBV30,NA,CAWSGQVGGYGYTF,TGTGCCTGGAGTGGACAGGTGGGAGGCTATGGCTACACCTTC
TRBJ2-5,NA,TRBV4-1,NA,CASSPGRGGWETQYF,TGCGCCAGCAGCCCGGGGCGTGGCGGGTGGGAGACCCAGTACTTC
TRBJ2-3,NA,TRBV12-3/TRBV12-4,many,CASSSLDDTQYF,TGTGCCAGCAGTTCCCTCGACGATACGCAGTATTTT
TRBJ2-1,TRBD1,TRBV20-1,many,CSALEQGVVQFF,TGCAGTGCTCTCGAACAGGGGGTGGTGCAGTTCTTC
TRBJ1-6,NA,TRBV20-1,many,CSARISRADSPLHF,TGCAGTGCCCGCATTTCGAGGGCTGATTCACCCCTCCACTTT
TRBJ2-1,TRBD1,TRBV24-1,NA,CATSDGGQGDEQFF,TGTGCCACCAGTGATGGGGGACAGGGAGATGAGCAGTTCTTC
TRBJ2-3,TRBD2,TRBV29-1,many,CSTRASGRGGPTDTQYF,TGCAGCACGAGAGCTTCGGGGCGGGGGGGCCCCACAGATACGCAGTATTTT
TRBJ2-3,TRBD1,TRBV6-7,few,CASPRGRGNPDTQYF,TGTGCCAGCCCCAGGGGCAGGGGGAACCCAGATACGCAGTATTTT
TRBJ1-1,NA,TRBV6-2/TRBV6-3,NA,CASSPATGPGTEAFF,TGTGCCAGCAGTCCGGCTACAGGCCCGGGGACTGAAGCTTTCTTT
TRBJ2-6,NA,TRBV28,NA,CASNRGSGANVLTF,TGTGCCAGCAACCGAGGGTCTGGGGCCAACGTCCTGACTTTC
TRBJ1-5,NA,TRBV2,NA,CASSPKGFGEQPQHF,TGTGCCAGCAGTCCGAAGGGATTTGGGGAGCAGCCCCAGCATTTT
TRBJ2-1,NA,TRBV7-2,many,CASSPRLSGNTYNEQFF,TGTGCCAGCAGCCCCCGTCTTAGCGGAAACACCTACAATGAGCAGTTCTTC
TRBJ2-4,NA,TRBV6-2/TRBV6-3,NA,CASRKAGLAKNIQYF,TGTGCCAGCAGAAAGGCGGGGTTGGCCAAAAACATTCAGTACTTC
TRBJ2-6,NA,TRBV7-9,many,CASSRDWGLTGANVLTF,TGTGCCAGCAGCCGGGACTGGGGCTTAACTGGGGCCAACGTCCTGACTTTC
TRBJ1-2,TRBD1,TRBV25-1,NA,CASSELGQGVYGYAF,TGTGCCAGCAGTGAATTGGGACAGGGGGTTTATGGCTACGCCTTC
TRBJ2-4,NA,TRBV20-1,NA,CSARDTWEYIQYF,TGCAGTGCTAGAGATACATGGGAATACATTCAGTACTTC
TRBJ2-1,NA,TRBV9,many,CASSSSLGRVDNEQFF,TGTGCCAGCAGCTCGAGTTTGGGGCGGGTAGACAATGAGCAGTTCTTC
TRBJ2-1,NA,TRBV20-1,few,CSASWGAGYNEQFF,TGCAGTGCTAGTTGGGGGGCCGGATACAATGAGCAGTTCTTC
TRBJ2-1,NA,TRBV4-1,many,CASSQDGGPYNEQFF,TGCGCCAGCAGCCAAGACGGGGGACCATACAATGAGCAGTTCTTC
TRBJ2-7,NA,TRBV19,few,CATGRNEQYF,TGTGCCACCGGCCGGAACGAGCAGTACTTC
TRBJ2-6,NA,TRBV5-1,NA,CASSLDSGANVLTF,TGCGCCAGCAGCTTGGACTCTGGGGCCAACGTCCTGACTTTC
TRBJ2-2,TRBD2,TRBV19,few,CASSTRTSGGFRAGELFF,TGTGCCAGTAGTACCCGGACTAGCGGGGGTTTCAGAGCCGGGGAGCTGTTTTTT
TRBJ2-2,NA,TRBV20-1,many,CSARALDNTGELFF,TGCAGTGCTAGAGCACTCGATAACACCGGGGAGCTGTTTTTT
TRBJ1-2,NA,TRBV5-1,NA,CASSLSGTSNYGYTF,TGCGCCAGCAGTTTATCCGGGACTTCTAACTATGGCTACACCTTC
TRBJ2-1,NA,TRBV20-1,NA,CSAREQGENEQFF,TGCAGTGCTAGAGAACAGGGTGAGAATGAGCAGTTCTTC
TRBJ2-1,TRBD2,TRBV7-9,NA,CASSSGLAGVENEQFF,TGTGCCAGCAGCTCCGGACTAGCGGGGGTTGAGAATGAGCAGTTCTTC
TRBJ2-5,NA,TRBV2,few,CASSPEGLPVPQYF,TGTGCCAGCAGCCCTGAAGGCCTCCCGGTTCCCCAGTACTTC
TRBJ2-5,NA,TRBV12-3/TRBV12-4,many,CASSLAKGQETQYF,TGTGCCAGCAGTTTAGCTAAAGGTCAAGAGACCCAGTACTTC
TRBJ2-2,NA,TRBV5-5,many,CASSVVFGSGELFF,TGTGCCAGCAGCGTAGTGTTCGGATCCGGGGAGCTGTTTTTT
TRBJ2-5,NA,TRBV7-8,NA,CASSPKGGLFETQYF,TGTGCCAGCAGCCCCAAGGGGGGCCTATTTGAGACCCAGTACTTC
TRBJ2-3,TRBD2,TRBV11-2,many,CASSISGTSGGATDTQYF,TGTGCCAGCAGCATCTCCGGGACTAGCGGGGGGGCCACAGATACGCAGTATTTT
TRBJ1-1,NA,TRBV2,many,CASRSDSPEAFF,TGTGCCAGCAGGTCTGACAGCCCCGAAGCTTTCTTT
TRBJ2-3,TRBD2,TRBV5-1,NA,CASSYSGTSDDTQYF,TGCGCCAGCTCCTACTCCGGGACTAGCGATGATACGCAGTATTTT
TRBJ2-3,TRBD2,TRBV29-1,many,CSVEILASGGDTQYF,TGCAGCGTTGAAATTCTGGCTAGCGGGGGGGATACGCAGTATTTT
TRBJ1-2,NA,TRBV19,NA,CASSIGLNYGYTF,TGTGCCAGTAGTATAGGACTAAACTATGGCTACACCTTC